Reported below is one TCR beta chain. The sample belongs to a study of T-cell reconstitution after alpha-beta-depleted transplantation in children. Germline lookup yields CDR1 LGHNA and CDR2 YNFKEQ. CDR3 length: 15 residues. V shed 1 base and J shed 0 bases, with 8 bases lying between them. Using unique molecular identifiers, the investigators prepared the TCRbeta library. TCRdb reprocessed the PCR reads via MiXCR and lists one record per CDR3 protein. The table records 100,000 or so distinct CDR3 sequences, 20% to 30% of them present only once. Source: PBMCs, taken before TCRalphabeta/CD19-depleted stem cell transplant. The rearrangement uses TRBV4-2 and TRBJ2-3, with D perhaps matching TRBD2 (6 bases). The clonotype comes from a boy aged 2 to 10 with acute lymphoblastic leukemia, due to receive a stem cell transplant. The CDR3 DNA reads TGTGCCAGCAGCCAAGCGAGCGGGAGCACAGATACGCAGTATTTT. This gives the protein CASSQASGSTDTQYF.